The entry below gives a single T cell receptor (beta chain) sequence along with its context. As yet, its antigen is unknown. This entry belongs to a study of OX40 agonist ivuxolimab in advanced cancers. Study details: Dose-escalation subjects each had hepatocellular carcinoma, melanoma, renal cell or head and neck cancer. Prior anti-PD-1, anti-PD-L1 or anti-CTLA-4 therapy did not bar entry, and less than 50% had some.

Whole-study results and caveats: Among the nonresponders, some also had low normalized T-cell clonal expansion. CD8+ T cells averaged more expanded clones than CD4+.

Sequenced by immunoSEQ multiplex PCR; TCRdb stores in-frame clones only, minus some. Of approximately 59,000 clones in the sample, around four fifths were seen once. This TCR came from an adult with an advanced solid tumor such as melanoma, head and neck, liver or kidney cancer. This specimen was CD4+ or CD8+ T cells sorted from blood, taken in a trial of the OX40 agonist ivuxolimab.

The CDR3 sequence: CASSPGQRNTGELFF. For the CDR3, the DNA is TGTGCCAGCTCACCGGGACAGAGGAACACCGGGGAGCTGTTTTTT. The rearrangement links TRBV18 to TRBJ2-2; 7 positions match TRBD1. Trimming at V came to 3 bases and at J to 1 base, leaving 2 bases not matched to a gene. The CDR3 runs to 15 residues. Germline lookup yields CDR1 KGHSH and CDR2 LQKENI. The full variable domain, completed using reference TRBV18 and TRBJ2-2, is NAGVMQNPRHLVRRRGQEARLRCSPMKGHSHVYWYRQLPEEGLKFMVYLQKENIIDESGMPKERFSAEFPKEGPSILRIQQVVRGDSAAYFCASSPGQRNTGELFFGEGSRLTVL.